This paragraph covers one T cell receptor (beta chain) sequence. The CDR3 is made up of 13 amino acids. Per germline, CDR1 MGHDK and CDR2 SYGVNS. Libraries were UMI-labeled 5' RACE TRB cDNA. TCRdb re-analyzed the 5' RACE reads; it lists each CDR3 protein once, without DNA. The sample table sets out 20,000 to 30,000 distinct CDR3 sequences. The sample belongs to a study of CXCR3-negative and CXCR3-positive naive CD8 T cells. The sequence came from a human donor in good health. Some clones in this sample may be carry-over from other donors' samples. The chain recombines TRBV25-1 with TRBJ2-1. What was sequenced was naive CXCR3- CD8+ T cells from blood. Specified subset: CD45RO-CCR7+CD27+CD95- naive CD8+ T cells lacking CXCR3 (TNR3-). The CDR3 is CASSEGQRDEQFF.